This T cell receptor beta chain was recovered during a study of T cell changes during pregnancy in multiple sclerosis. TCRdb's table, derived via immunoSEQ multiplex PCR, lists solely in-frame clones and lacks some. The repertoire consists of approximately 100,000 clones, with more than 85% occurring once and the leading ten covering over 2.5%. Looked up from germline, CDR1 is SQVTM and CDR2 is ANQGSEA. Trimming removed 3 bases from V and 6 bases from J; junction bases left unmatched: 9. The CDR3 totals 15 residues. The TCR comes from a female donor with multiple sclerosis, enrolled in a pregnancy study. V is TRBV29-1 and J is TRBJ2-7, with TRBD2 identical over 12 bases. The sample was peripheral blood, taken in the second trimester of pregnancy. The CDR3 loop reads CSVEGGGLAGFEQYF. CDR3 sequence (DNA): TGCAGCGTTGAGGGGGGGGGACTAGCGGGTTTCGAGCAGTACTTC.